This entry concerns a single T cell receptor beta chain. These data come from a study of blood T cell repertoires in COVID-19. Overall study: Samples representing acute and convalescent COVID-19 were sourced from the United States, Italy and Spain. T cells, B-cell-depleted T cells, or PBMCs provided the cDNA or gDNA that served as material.

Germline loops: CDR1 SGHRS, CDR2 YFSETQ. The CDR3 is 16 amino acids. Trimming pared 4 bases from V and 0 bases from J, leaving 14 bases between. Participants were aged roughly 18 to 89 years from about 25 US areas. The table came from immunoSEQ multiplex PCR; TCRdb's copy has only in-frame clones and leaves some out. The data show about 180,000 clones, with nearly 90% seen just once and approximately 2.1% held by the top ten. This TCR was sampled from a middle-aged woman with acute COVID-19. The sequencing input was PBMCs or T cells enriched from blood (not recorded which). This chain connects TRBV5-1 to TRBJ1-3; tentative D call: TRBD1 (5 bases). CDR3 sequence (DNA): TGCGCCAGCAGCCAATTCCAGGGTGCCTCTGGAAACACCATATATTTT. Translation: CASSQFQGASGNTIYF.